The clone carrying this TCR beta chain is a singleton in its sample. The entry originates in a study of blood T cell repertoires in COVID-19. Profiled with immunoSEQ multiplex PCR; TCRdb holds only in-frame clones, not every one. The sample has roughly 16,000 clones; more than 75% are singletons. The CDR3 runs 14 residues. The germline V gene encodes CDR1 LGHNA and CDR2 YSLEER. V was clipped by 0 bases and J by 2 bases, with 7 bases between them. Sequencing was performed on peripheral blood. The chain uses TRBV4-3 and TRBJ1-2, with D unclear. The clonotype was recovered from a human donor in a cohort sampled during active COVID-19. The CDR3 is CASSQEQTNYGYTF. CDR3 in DNA: TGCGCCAGCAGCCAAGAACAGACAAACTATGGCTACACCTTC.